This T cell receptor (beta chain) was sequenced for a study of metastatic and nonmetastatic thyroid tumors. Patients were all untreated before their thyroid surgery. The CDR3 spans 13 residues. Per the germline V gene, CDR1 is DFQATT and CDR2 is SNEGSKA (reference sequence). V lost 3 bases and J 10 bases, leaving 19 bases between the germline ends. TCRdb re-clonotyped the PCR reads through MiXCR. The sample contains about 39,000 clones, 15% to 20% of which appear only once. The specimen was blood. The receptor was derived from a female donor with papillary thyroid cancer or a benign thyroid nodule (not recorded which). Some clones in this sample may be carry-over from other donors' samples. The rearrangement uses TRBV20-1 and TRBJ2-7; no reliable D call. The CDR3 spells CSARRQVNGDQYF. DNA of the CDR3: TGCAGTGCTAGGCGGCAGGTAAACGGCGATCAGTACTTC.